The TCR beta chain described here comes from a study of Ad26.COV2.S vaccination and SARS-CoV-2 variants. This CDR3 comprises 13 residues. Trimming cost V 5 bases and J 4 bases, with 11 bases left between them. Only in-frame clones appear in the TCRdb table, and some are missing; sequencing was by immunoSEQ multiplex PCR. The table lists about 680,000 clones, approximately 88% of them singletons. Documented treatment: approximately 18 received Ad26.COV2.S at low or high dose, single or two shots; about 5 received placebo; per-sample allocation not given. Sampling was done on day 63 after the first vaccine or placebo injection. The individual, an adult aged 18-55 years, was a donor in Boston.

This material consisted of peripheral blood, taken in a trial of Ad26.COV2.S vaccine versus placebo. V is TRBV12-3 or TRBV12-4 and J is TRBJ2-5, with D unclear. This clonotype was sampled from a person between 18 and 60 years old who received the Ad26.COV2.S COVID-19 vaccine or a placebo. CDR3 protein: CASSPQGLETQYF. For the CDR3, the DNA is TGTGCCAGCAGTCCCCAAGGGTTAGAGACCCAGTACTTC.